The 15 T cell receptor beta chains given below trace back to one sample, sequenced in a study of beta chain features in type 1 diabetes. Sequencing targeted expressed TCRB transcripts, as all isolated RNA had been reverse transcribed. The protocol was immunoSEQ multiplex PCR, while the TCRdb copy is restricted to in-frame clones and leaves out a portion. The sample lists over 300,000 clones, 7% to 9% occurring once. Material: central memory CD4+ T cells from blood. These receptor sequences come from a woman younger than 35 in good health.

The genes are TRBV6-5 and TRBJ2-1; D possibly corresponds to TRBD1 (6 bases). The CDR3 extends over 13 amino acids. Trimming left V 0 bases short and J 9 bases short, with 9 bases between. CDR1 is MNHEY and CDR2 is SVGAGI in the germline V gene. CDR3 amino acids: CASSYSQGIEQFF. The CDR3, as DNA: TGTGCCAGCAGTTACTCGCAGGGGATTGAGCAGTTCTTC.

The chain is built from TRBV9 and TRBJ2-3; no clear D. V gave up 4 bases and J gave up 2 bases, with 14 bases separating them. The CDR3 sequence is 15 residues long. Germline V gene data show CDR1 as SGDLS and CDR2 as YYNGEE. The CDR3: CASSPQTQATDTQYF. CDR3 nucleotides: TGTGCCAGCAGCCCCCAAACGCAGGCCACAGATACGCAGTATTTT. Combining the CDR3 with reference TRBV9 and TRBJ2-3 gives the whole variable domain DSGVTQTPKHLITATGQRVTLRCSPRSGDLSVYWYQQSLDQGLQFLIQYYNGEERAKGNILERFSAQQFPDLHSELNLSSLELGDSALYFCASSPQTQATDTQYFGPGTRLTVL.

J is TRBJ1-1 and V is TRBV4-1; D unclear. Trimming shortened V by 4 bases and J by 2 bases, and 8 bases separated the two germline ends. This CDR3 has 13 amino acids. The germline V gene has CDR1 MGHRA and CDR2 YSYEKL. The CDR3: CASSLQANTEAFF. In DNA form, the CDR3 reads TGCGCCAGCAGCCTTCAGGCAAACACTGAAGCTTTCTTT.

This chain joins TRBV27 and TRBJ2-4, with a weak D call TRBD1 (5 bases). This CDR3 region has 17 residues. In germline, CDR1 is MNHEY, CDR2 SMNVEV (reference sequence). V was clipped by 7 bases and J by 0 bases, with 19 bases between them. The CDR3 region has the DNA TGTGCCAGCACAGACCTATCAGGGCCACTAGCCAAAAACATTCAGTACTTC. Translating it yields CASTDLSGPLAKNIQYF.

CDR3 sequence: CASSSGPEVNQPQHF. CDR3 coding DNA: TGTGCCAGCAGCTCGGGACCCGAGGTCAATCAGCCCCAGCATTTT. The V and J genes are TRBV11-2 and TRBJ1-5; perhaps TRBD1 as D (5 bases). The CDR3 is 15 amino acids. The germline CDR1 and CDR2 sequences are SGHAT and FQNNGV. The ends were cut back, 4 bases at V and 3 bases at J, with 13 bases in the middle.

CDR3: CASSYDGNYGYTF. CDR3 in DNA: TGTGCCAGCAGTTATGACGGGAACTATGGCTACACCTTC. V gene TRBV6-5 combines with J gene TRBJ1-2; D not certain. V dropped 3 bases and J dropped 2 bases, with 7 bases sitting between them. Per germline, CDR1 MNHEY and CDR2 SVGAGI. The CDR3 is 13 amino acids.

The rearrangement links TRBV4-3 to TRBJ2-1; 8 bases map to TRBD2. From germline, CDR1 is LGHNA and CDR2 YSLEER. The CDR3 covers 15 residues. The V gene end was trimmed by 1 base and the J gene end by 10 bases; junction bases not matched to a gene: 9. DNA of the CDR3: TGCGCCAGCAGCCAAGGAAGGGGACTAGTCGGGGAGCAGTTCTTC. The encoded protein is CASSQGRGLVGEQFF.

This clone has at least ten counts. This chain connects TRBV28 to TRBJ2-2; 7 bases map to TRBD1. CDR3 length equals 15 residues. The germline CDR1 and CDR2 sequences are MDHEN and SYDVKM. V trimming: 7 bases; J trimming: 3 bases; junction bases outside the gene matches: 8. CDR3 DNA: TGTGCCAGCATCACAACAGGGGCAGACACCGGGGAGCTGTTTTTT. Residues: CASITTGADTGELFF.

Only a few counts were recorded for this clone. This chain joins TRBV25-1 and TRBJ2-5; tentative D call: TRBD1 (6 bases). The CDR3 is 16 residues long. Germline V lookup: CDR1 MGHDK, CDR2 SYGVNS. The V end was cut by 4 bases, the J end by 5 bases, with 20 bases between. CDR3 in DNA: TGTGCCAGCAGTGGGGCCGGACAGTGGTGGGGGGAGACCCAGTACTTC. Translated, it gives CASSGAGQWWGETQYF.

The chain recombines TRBV6-5 with TRBJ2-3; the D call may be TRBD1 or TRBD2 (5 bases each). The germline CDR1 and CDR2 sequences are MNHEY and SVGAGI. CDR3 size: 15 residues. With 5 bases removed from V and 2 bases from J, the gap between germline ends came to 14 bases. CDR3: CASSGDLLATDTQYF. CDR3 in DNA: TGTGCCAGCAGTGGGGACCTCCTGGCCACAGATACGCAGTATTTT.

The sample holds a few counts of this clone. The chain carries TRBV15 and TRBJ2-1; D may correspond to TRBD1 or TRBD2 (5 bases each). Germline V gene sequence: CDR1 LNHNV, CDR2 YYDKDF (reference sequence). Trimming stripped 0 bases from V and 7 bases from J, with 13 bases between. This CDR3 comprises 15 residues. In DNA, the CDR3 is TGTGCCACCAGCAGAGATGGGACCAGCTGGAATGAGCAGTTCTTC. Its protein product is CATSRDGTSWNEQFF.

The table lists this clone with a few counts. This rearrangement joins TRBV4-2 to TRBJ1-4, with 7 bases identical to TRBD1. Germline lookup yields CDR1 LGHNA and CDR2 YNFKEQ. The CDR3 runs 16 residues. Germline trimming cut 3 bases from V and 2 bases from J; bases unmatched to any gene: 6. CDR3 residues: CASSQEQGPTNEKLFF. CDR3 nucleotide sequence: TGTGCCAGCAGCCAGGAACAGGGGCCCACTAATGAAAAACTGTTTTTT.

A few counts support this clone. The chain combines TRBV7-2 with TRBJ1-1; 8 positions agree with TRBD1. Germline-derived CDR1 and CDR2 are SGHTA and FQGNSA. This CDR3 is 14 amino acids long. With 1 base clipped from V and 12 bases from J, the junction kept 10 bases outside the gene matches. The CDR3 DNA follows: TGTGCCAGCAGCTTAGTCAACCACGGGGACAGGTCTTTCTTT. Its translation: CASSLVNHGDRSFF.

This clone has a handful of counts. The chain uses TRBV4-3 and TRBJ2-6; D is unclear. The CDR3 loop spans 21 amino acids. V was trimmed by 0 bases and J by 0 bases, leaving 21 bases between them. Germline V CDR1 and CDR2: LGHNA, YSLEER. CDR3 in amino acids: CASSQETNRGLRGSGANVLTF. The CDR3, as DNA: TGCGCCAGCAGCCAAGAAACCAACAGAGGTCTTAGAGGCTCTGGGGCCAACGTCCTGACTTTC.

This sequence joins TRBV6-1 and TRBJ1-1, with D hard to call. Germline V gene lookup returns CDR1 MNHNS and CDR2 SASEGT. V was trimmed by 2 bases and J by 7 bases, leaving 14 bases between them. This CDR3 is 14 amino acids long. CDR3 loop: CASSENMGMSEAFF. In DNA, the CDR3 is TGTGCCAGCAGTGAAAATATGGGCATGAGTGAAGCTTTCTTT.